A selection of T cell receptor beta chains follows, all from one sample in a study of T cell responses to AZD1222 COVID-19 vaccine. TCRdb's table, derived via immunoSEQ multiplex PCR, lists solely in-frame clones and lacks some. The repertoire holds fewer than 90,000 clones, roughly 87% seen once, with under 25% in the top ten. Sequenced here: peripheral blood, sampled on day 0 of AZD1222 vaccination. The receptors stem from an adult in good health. CDR3s include the opening cysteine and the closing phenylalanine or tryptophan. Each record gives: clone size, D gene, J gene, V gene, CDR3 protein, CDR3 DNA. A D gene is named only where the DNA matches it firmly. Clone size is stated in some rows and not others, as once, few, many or a class when expanded.

NA NA TRBJ1-5 TRBV4-1 CASSPRDGSQPQHF TGCGCCAGCAGCCCAAGGGACGGATCTCAGCCCCAGCATTTT
NA NA TRBJ1-6 TRBV7-2 CASSRTLDYSPLHF TGTGCCAGCAGCCGGACCTTGGATTATTCACCCCTCCACTTT
NA TRBD2 TRBJ2-7 TRBV5-5 CASSETSGTHYEQYF TGTGCCAGCAGCGAGACTAGCGGAACACACTACGAGCAGTACTTC
NA NA TRBJ1-1 TRBV7-9 CASSLVGYTEAFF TGTGCCAGCAGCTTAGTGGGTTACACTGAAGCTTTCTTT
NA TRBD1 TRBJ1-1 TRBV19 CASSRDRETEAFF TGTGCCAGTAGTCGGGACAGGGAGACTGAAGCTTTCTTT
NA NA TRBJ1-4 TRBV6-2/TRBV6-3 CASSPVTQSNEKLFF TGTGCCAGCAGTCCGGTGACACAATCGAATGAAAAACTGTTTTTT
NA NA TRBJ2-6 TRBV27 CASSLEGPYSGANVLTF TGTGCCAGCAGTTTGGAGGGACCCTACTCCGGGGCCAACGTCCTGACTTTC
NA TRBD1 TRBJ2-2 TRBV5-1 CASTTGANTGELFF TGCGCCAGCACTACAGGGGCGAACACCGGGGAGCTGTTTTTT
once NA TRBJ2-3 TRBV19 CASSIDNSVAGYTDTQYF TGTGCCAGTAGTATAGATAACTCTGTCGCAGGCTACACAGATACGCAGTATTTT
NA NA TRBJ1-1 TRBV2 CASSEGRGDTEAFF TGTGCCAGCAGTGAAGGTCGGGGGGACACTGAAGCTTTCTTT
NA NA TRBJ2-3 TRBV9 CASSGEAGDTQYF TGTGCCAGCAGCGGGGAGGCGGGGGATACGCAGTATTTT
NA NA TRBJ2-7 TRBV7-9 CASSPPSAYEQYF TGTGCCAGCAGCCCACCCAGTGCCTACGAGCAGTACTTC
NA TRBD1 TRBJ2-3 TRBV7-6 CASRGQGGTDTQYF TGTGCCAGCAGGGGGCAGGGGGGCACAGATACGCAGTATTTT
NA NA TRBJ1-2 TRBV7-2 CASSLGQGTYGYTF TGTGCCAGCAGCTTAGGCCAGGGTACCTATGGCTACACCTTC
NA TRBD1 TRBJ1-3 TRBV3-1/TRBV3-2 CASSHWTGLGPGNTIYF TGTGCCAGCAGCCACTGGACAGGGTTGGGACCTGGAAACACCATATATTTT
NA TRBD1 TRBJ2-3 TRBV2 CADRQGTDQADTQYF TGTGCCGACCGACAGGGAACGGATCAAGCAGATACGCAGTATTTT
NA NA TRBJ2-1 TRBV5-4 CASSMDREGEQFF TGTGCCAGCAGCATGGACAGGGAGGGTGAGCAGTTCTTC
NA NA TRBJ2-7 TRBV4-3 CASSQNHRLGQYF TGCGCCAGCAGCCAGAACCACAGACTAGGGCAGTACTTC
once NA TRBJ1-5 TRBV6-5 CASSYRIQDQPQHF TGTGCCAGCAGTTACCGAATACAGGATCAGCCCCAGCATTTT
NA NA TRBJ1-5 TRBV2 CASSVGTRRNQPQHF TGTGCCAGCAGTGTTGGGACACGACGCAATCAGCCCCAGCATTTT
NA NA TRBJ2-1 TRBV5-1 CASSLGWLVLSYNEQFF TGCGCCAGCAGCTTGGGGTGGCTAGTTCTCTCCTACAATGAGCAGTTCTTC
NA TRBD1 TRBJ1-6 TRBV5-1 CASSFDGQGAYNSPLHF TGCGCCAGCAGTTTTGATGGACAGGGGGCATATAATTCACCCCTCCACTTT
NA NA TRBJ2-3 TRBV7-3 CASSLQGRRADTQYF TGTGCCAGCAGCTTACAGGGAAGGAGGGCAGATACGCAGTATTTT
NA TRBD2 TRBJ2-3 TRBV5-1 CASSVRGLAGVRSTDTQYF TGCGCCAGCAGCGTTCGGGGACTAGCGGGAGTCAGAAGCACAGATACGCAGTATTTT
NA NA TRBJ2-2 TRBV11-3 CASSRTQQGTGELFF TGTGCCAGCAGCCGCACTCAACAGGGAACCGGGGAGCTGTTTTTT